This T cell receptor (beta chain) derives from a study of blood T cell repertoires in COVID-19. The CDR3 runs to 14 residues. With 2 bases clipped from V and 0 bases from J, the junction kept 2 bases outside the gene matches. Germline lookup yields CDR1 SGHDT and CDR2 YYEEEE. Some clones are missing from TCRdb's copy, which holds only in-frame ones; the method was immunoSEQ multiplex PCR. The profile shows tens of thousands of clones, roughly 84% of them singletons. Source material: peripheral blood. This TCR came from a man aged 45-60 years with active COVID-19. The V and J genes are TRBV5-6 and TRBJ2-7; 7 bases are shared with TRBD2. CDR3 sequence (DNA): TGTGCCAGCAGCTTAGCGGGGAACTCCTACGAGCAGTACTTC. Amino acid sequence: CASSLAGNSYEQYF.